These 20 T cell receptor beta chains were sequenced from one sample in a study of blood T cell repertoires in COVID-19. Produced via immunoSEQ multiplex PCR; TCRdb's table is partial and in-frame only. The sample lists about 320,000 clones; 90% were seen once. The sequencing input was PBMCs or T cells enriched from blood (not recorded which). These receptor sequences come from a woman aged 25 to 39 who had been exposed to COVID-19.

The CDR3 sequence is CASSKGQALTNEKLFF. Written as DNA, the CDR3 is TGTGCCAGTAGTAAGGGACAGGCCCTAACTAATGAAAAACTGTTTTTT. This chain links TRBV19 with TRBJ1-4; TRBD1 matches at 8 bases. The trim removed 4 bases at V and 1 base at J, leaving 5 bases unmatched. Germline values: CDR1 LNHDA, CDR2 SQIVND (reference sequence). The CDR3 length is 16 residues.

The V call is TRBV2, the J call TRBJ1-5; tentatively, D is TRBD1 (5 bases). Trimming took off 3 bases at V and 0 bases at J, with 9 bases between the two ends. Germline assignment: CDR1 SNHLY and CDR2 FYNNEI. The CDR3 totals 15 residues. The DNA for the CDR3 is TGTGCCAGCAGTGATTCCGGGGGTAGCAATCAGCCCCAGCATTTT. Translation gives CASSDSGGSNQPQHF.

This rearrangement joins TRBV19 to TRBJ2-6, with 9 bases lining up with TRBD1. J was trimmed by 2 bases and V by 5 bases; bases with no gene match: 10. The germline gives CDR1 LNHDA, CDR2 SQIVND (reference sequence). The CDR3 contains 18 residues. The CDR3 spells CASSARQGVGTGANVLTF. Here the CDR3 DNA reads TGTGCCAGTAGTGCCCGACAGGGGGTGGGAACTGGGGCCAACGTCCTGACTTTC.

The chain uses TRBV19 and TRBJ1-1, with D tentatively TRBD1 (5 bases). V was clipped by 7 bases and J by 4 bases, with 13 bases between them. CDR3 length: 13 residues. Per the germline V gene, CDR1 is LNHDA and CDR2 is SQIVND (reference sequence). CDR3 DNA: TGTGCCAGTACAACGGGGGTGGGCACTGAAGCTTTCTTT. This translates into CASTTGVGTEAFF. The full variable domain, its missing parts supplied by reference TRBV19 and TRBJ1-1, is DGGITQSPKYLFRKEGQNVTLSCEQNLNHDAMYWYRQDPGQGLRLIYYSQIVNDFQKGDIAEGYSVSREKKESFPLTVTSAQKNPTAFYLCASTTGVGTEAFFGQGTRLTVV.

The chain joins TRBV2 to TRBJ2-3, with TRBD2 as a possible D gene (5 bases). Trimming took off 3 bases at V and 0 bases at J, with 10 bases between the two ends. The CDR3 has 15 residues. Germline CDR1 reads SNHLY; CDR2 reads FYNNEI. CDR3 DNA sequence: TGTGCCAGCAGTGATCTAGCCCTAAGCACAGATACGCAGTATTTT. The encoded protein is CASSDLALSTDTQYF.

The gene calls are TRBV6-2 or TRBV6-3 and TRBJ1-2, with 9 bases identical to TRBD1. Trimming took 0 bases from V and 6 from J; bases not matched to a gene: 8. CDR1 and CDR2 from the germline V gene are MNHEY and SVGEGT. The CDR3 has 16 residues. The CDR3 nucleotides read TGTGCCAGCAGTTACTCGTTGGAGGACAGGGGACATGGCTACACCTTC. Translation: CASSYSLEDRGHGYTF.

The chain combines TRBV9 with TRBJ2-7; the match to TRBD1 covers 9 bases. CDR1 and CDR2 from the germline V gene are SGDLS and YYNGEE. The CDR3 spans 15 residues. The ends lost 3 bases at V and 2 bases at J; junction bases unmatched: 6. The CDR3 nucleotides read TGTGCCAGCAGCGAAGGACAGGGGTTTACCTACGAGCAGTACTTC. It encodes CASSEGQGFTYEQYF.

The chain has TRBV2 and TRBJ2-7; TRBD1 is a possible D gene (5 bases). This CDR3 comprises 15 residues. The germline gives CDR1 SNHLY, CDR2 FYNNEI. Deletions cut 5 bases from V and 0 bases from J, with 14 bases between. The CDR3 sequence is CASSFDSNISYEQYF. The CDR3 region has the DNA TGTGCCAGCAGTTTCGACAGCAATATCTCCTACGAGCAGTACTTC.

J is TRBJ2-7 and V is TRBV3-1 (or the pseudogene TRBV3-2), with D tentatively TRBD1 (7 bases). Trimming removed 1 base at V and 2 bases at J, with 12 bases between. From germline, CDR1 is LGHDT and CDR2 YNNKEL (reference sequence). The CDR3 sequence is 15 residues long. The CDR3 loop is CASSQGGTATYEQYF. The DNA for the CDR3 is TGTGCCAGCAGCCAAGGCGGGACAGCAACCTACGAGCAGTACTTC.

The chain is built from TRBV7-9 and TRBJ2-5; weak D call: TRBD1 (6 bases). This CDR3 is 14 amino acids long. The germline V gene has CDR1 SEHNR and CDR2 FQNEAQ (reference sequence). Trimming removed 5 bases at V and 9 bases at J, with 19 bases between. For the CDR3, the DNA is TGTGCCAGCAGCGCAGGGACATCACTCGTGCCCCAGTACTTC. Protein: CASSAGTSLVPQYF. Full variable domain (missing parts from reference TRBV7-9 and TRBJ2-5): DTGVSQNPRHKITKRGQNVTFRCDPISEHNRLYWYRQTLGQGPEFLTYFQNEAQLEKSRLLSDRFSAERPKGSFSTLEIQRTEQGDSAMYLCASSAGTSLVPQYFGPGTRLLVL.

This clone was observed a single time. V usage is TRBV7-2 and J usage is TRBJ1-2; possible D gene TRBD1, 6 bases. Germline CDR1 and CDR2: SGHTA and FQGNSA. The CDR3 sequence is 13 residues long. Deletions cut 1 base from V and 8 bases from J, with 11 bases between. In nucleotides, the CDR3 is TGTGCCAGCAGCTTAGAACAGGGTTTCGGCTACACCTTC. Protein sequence: CASSLEQGFGYTF.

The V and J genes are TRBV9 and TRBJ2-1; possibly TRBD2 for D (6 bases). CDR3 length: 13 residues. V was shortened by 3 bases and J by 2 bases, with 6 bases between the two germline ends. Germline CDR1 SGDLS, CDR2 YYNGEE. The CDR3 DNA reads as TGTGCCAGCAGCGGGGGGGCCTACAATGAGCAGTTCTTC. Translating gives CASSGGAYNEQFF.

This clone was detected only once. This chain uses TRBV30 with TRBJ1-2; the D is unclear. The CDR3 length is 11 residues. The germline CDR1 and CDR2 sequences are GTSNPN and SVGIG (reference sequence). Trimming left V 4 bases short and J 4 bases short, with 7 bases between. The CDR3 sequence is CAWIEVYGYTF. The CDR3 nucleotides read TGTGCCTGGATAGAAGTCTATGGCTACACCTTC.

The rearrangement links TRBV30 to TRBJ1-2, with D maybe TRBD1 (5 bases). V lost 8 bases and J 3 bases, leaving 7 bases between the germline ends. This CDR3 is built from 10 residues. Per germline, CDR1 GTSNPN and CDR2 SVGIG (reference sequence). In nucleotides, the CDR3 is TGTGCCGCAGGGTACTATGGCTACACCTTC. Its translation is CAAGYYGYTF.

The CDR3 is CASSRGWTGNQPQHF. The CDR3 nucleotides read TGTGCCAGCAGCAGAGGATGGACAGGGAATCAGCCCCAGCATTTT. V is TRBV6-5 and J is TRBJ1-5; TRBD1 matches at 8 bases. This CDR3 has 15 residues. The trim removed 6 bases at V and 4 bases at J, leaving 8 bases unmatched. The germline CDR1 and CDR2 sequences are MNHEY and SVGAGI.

This clone was observed a few times. The rearrangement links TRBV27 to TRBJ2-3, with D uncertain. Germline CDR1 reads MNHEY; CDR2 reads SMNVEV (reference sequence). The CDR3 sequence is 14 residues long. V was trimmed by 0 bases and J by 2 bases, leaving 6 bases between them. The CDR3 spells CASSLSSPTDTQYF. DNA of the CDR3: TGTGCCAGCAGTTTATCCAGTCCCACAGATACGCAGTATTTT.

The genes are TRBV25-1 and TRBJ1-1; maybe TRBD1 (5 bases). The germline gives CDR1 MGHDK, CDR2 SYGVNS. The CDR3 covers 15 residues. The ends were cut back, 9 bases at V and 7 bases at J, with 24 bases in the middle. The CDR3 DNA is TGTGCCAGGTCTGGTCGGGGGAATCACACGGTTGAAGCTTTCTTT. Amino acid sequence: CARSGRGNHTVEAFF. The full variable domain, rest sourced from reference TRBV25-1 and TRBJ1-1, is EADIYQTPRYLVIGTGKKITLECSQTMGHDKMYWYQQDPGMELHLIHYSYGVNSTEKGDLSSESTVSRIRTEHFPLTLESARPSHTSQYLCARSGRGNHTVEAFFGQGTRLTVV.

The chain has TRBV11-2 and TRBJ1-6; unclear D gene. The CDR3 consists of 15 residues. Trimming removed 4 bases at V and 1 base at J, with 8 bases between. Germline CDR1 SGHAT, CDR2 FQNNGV. CDR3: CASSSVVSYNSPLHF. Written as DNA, the CDR3 is TGTGCCAGCAGCTCGGTTGTATCCTATAATTCACCCCTCCACTTT.

The J gene is TRBJ1-5, the V gene TRBV18, with 8 bases that match TRBD1. The CDR3 is made up of 15 amino acids. V lost 3 bases and J lost 2; bases outside the gene matches: 3. Germline V lookup: CDR1 KGHSH, CDR2 LQKENI. The CDR3 sequence: CASSPGQGGNQPQHF. As DNA, the CDR3 is TGTGCCAGCTCACCCGGACAGGGCGGCAATCAGCCCCAGCATTTT.

V gene TRBV3-1 (or the pseudogene TRBV3-2) combines with J gene TRBJ2-7; TRBD1 matches 10 bases. Trimming cost V 6 bases and J 7 bases; bases outside gene matches: 9. CDR1 is LGHDT, CDR2 YNNKEL, per germline (reference sequence). The CDR3 runs 14 residues. CDR3 DNA: TGTGCCAGCAGGTTTGGACAGGGGGGCAGGGAGCAGTACTTC. Amino acid sequence: CASRFGQGGREQYF.